The TCR beta chain described here comes from a study of blood T cell repertoires in COVID-19. Whole-study context: PBMCs, B-cell-depleted T cells, or T cells were the source of the cDNA or gDNA that made up the material.

This clone has a handful of counts. CDR3 length: 11 residues. The germline gives CDR1 SGHVS, CDR2 FQNEAQ. V was cut by 5 bases and J by 3 bases, with 5 bases left in between. Profiling relied on immunoSEQ multiplex PCR, and the TCRdb table lists in-frame clones only, not all of them. In the table there are 150,000 to 200,000 clones, roughly 82% of which are singletons. This chain links TRBV7-8 with TRBJ2-7; D gene uncertain. The source material was peripheral blood. The receptor was derived from a woman aged 25 to 39 with acute or convalescent COVID-19. CDR3 in DNA: TGTGCCAGCAGCCCAAACTACGAGCAGTACTTC. The encoded protein is CASSPNYEQYF.